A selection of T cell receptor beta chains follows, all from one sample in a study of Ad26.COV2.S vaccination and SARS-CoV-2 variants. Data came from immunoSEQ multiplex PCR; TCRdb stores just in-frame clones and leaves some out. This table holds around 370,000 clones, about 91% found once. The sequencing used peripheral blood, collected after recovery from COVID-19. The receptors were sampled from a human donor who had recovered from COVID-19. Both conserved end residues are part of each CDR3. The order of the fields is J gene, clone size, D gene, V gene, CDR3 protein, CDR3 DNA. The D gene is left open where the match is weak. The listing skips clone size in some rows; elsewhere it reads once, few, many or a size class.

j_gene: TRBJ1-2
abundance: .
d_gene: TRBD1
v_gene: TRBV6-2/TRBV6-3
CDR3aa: CASSYPGTGHYGYTF
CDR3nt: TGTGCCAGCAGTTACCCGGGGACAGGGCACTATGGCTACACCTTC

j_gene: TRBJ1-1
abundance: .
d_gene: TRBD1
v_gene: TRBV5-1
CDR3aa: CASSYTGGPEAFF
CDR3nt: TGCGCCAGCAGCTATACAGGGGGTCCTGAAGCTTTCTTT

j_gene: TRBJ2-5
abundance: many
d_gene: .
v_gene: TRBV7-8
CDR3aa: CASSQEGRGPPFTQYF
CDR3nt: TGTGCCAGCAGCCAAGAGGGGCGGGGGCCCCCCTTCACCCAGTACTTC

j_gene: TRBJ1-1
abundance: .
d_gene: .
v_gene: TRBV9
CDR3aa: CASSTGTANTEAFF
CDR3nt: TGTGCCAGCAGCACCGGGACGGCGAACACTGAAGCTTTCTTT

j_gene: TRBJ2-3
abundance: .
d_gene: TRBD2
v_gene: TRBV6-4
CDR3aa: CASSDVSGGRDTQYF
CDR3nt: TGTGCCAGCAGTGACGTTAGCGGGGGACGAGATACGCAGTATTTT

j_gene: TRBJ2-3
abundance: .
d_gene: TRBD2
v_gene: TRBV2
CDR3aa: CASSDPGLVRTDTQYF
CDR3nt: TGTGCCAGCAGCGATCCGGGACTAGTCCGCACAGATACGCAGTATTTT

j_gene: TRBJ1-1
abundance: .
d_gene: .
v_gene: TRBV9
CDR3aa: CASSVTDGGNTEAFF
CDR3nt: TGTGCCAGCAGCGTCACGGATGGGGGGAACACTGAAGCTTTCTTT

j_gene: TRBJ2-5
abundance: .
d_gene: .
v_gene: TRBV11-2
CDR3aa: CASSSRQGGEAQYF
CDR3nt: TGTGCCAGCAGCTCTCGACAGGGAGGAGAGGCCCAGTACTTC

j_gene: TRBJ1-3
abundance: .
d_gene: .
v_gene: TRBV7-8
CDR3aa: CASSPGERTIYF
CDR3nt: TGTGCCAGCAGCCCCGGGGAAAGGACCATATATTTT

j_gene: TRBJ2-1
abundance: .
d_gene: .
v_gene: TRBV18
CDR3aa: CASSPLKAGTTYNEQFF
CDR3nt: TGTGCCAGCTCACCGCTGAAGGCGGGGACAACCTACAATGAGCAGTTCTTC

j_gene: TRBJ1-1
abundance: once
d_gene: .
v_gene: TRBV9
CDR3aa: CASSVGTLGTEAFF
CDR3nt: TGTGCCAGCAGCGTGGGGACCCTAGGTACTGAAGCTTTCTTT

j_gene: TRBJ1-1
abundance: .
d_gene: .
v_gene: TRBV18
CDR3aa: CASSPPGSTEAFF
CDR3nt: TGTGCCAGCTCACCACCGGGGAGCACTGAAGCTTTCTTT

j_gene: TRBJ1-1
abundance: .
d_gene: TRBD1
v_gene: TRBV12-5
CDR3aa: CASGYGQGAFF
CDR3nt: TGTGCTAGTGGTTATGGACAGGGTGCTTTCTTT

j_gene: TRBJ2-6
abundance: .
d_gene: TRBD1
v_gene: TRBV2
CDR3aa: CASRRDRVWSGANVLTF
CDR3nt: TGTGCCAGCAGGCGGGACAGGGTTTGGTCTGGGGCCAACGTCCTGACTTTC

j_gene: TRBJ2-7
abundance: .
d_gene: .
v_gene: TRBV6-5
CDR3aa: CASSYKRDYEQYF
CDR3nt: TGTGCCAGCAGTTATAAAAGAGACTACGAGCAGTACTTC

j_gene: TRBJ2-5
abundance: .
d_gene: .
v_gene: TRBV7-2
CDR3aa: CASSPQAGPEETQYF
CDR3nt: TGTGCCAGCAGCCCTCAGGCAGGGCCGGAAGAGACCCAGTACTTC

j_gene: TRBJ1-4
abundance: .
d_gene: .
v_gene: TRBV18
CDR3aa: CASSTGLNEKLFF
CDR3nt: TGTGCCAGCTCAACGGGGTTGAATGAAAAACTGTTTTTT

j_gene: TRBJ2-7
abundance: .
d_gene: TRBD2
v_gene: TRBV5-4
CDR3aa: CASSSGLAGYEQYF
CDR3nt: TGTGCCAGCAGCTCGGGACTAGCGGGGTACGAGCAGTACTTC

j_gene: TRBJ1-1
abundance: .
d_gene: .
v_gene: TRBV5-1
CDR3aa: CASSLVSLNTEAFF
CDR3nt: TGCGCCAGCAGCTTGGTTAGTCTGAACACTGAAGCTTTCTTT

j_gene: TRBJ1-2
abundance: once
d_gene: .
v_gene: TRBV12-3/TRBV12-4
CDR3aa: CASSLRQSYGYTF
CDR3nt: TGTGCCAGCAGTTTAAGACAGAGCTATGGCTACACCTTC

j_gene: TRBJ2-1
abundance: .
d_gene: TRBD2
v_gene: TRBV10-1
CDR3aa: CASSLAGLYNEQFF
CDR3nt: TGCGCCAGCAGCCTAGCGGGGCTCTACAATGAGCAGTTCTTC

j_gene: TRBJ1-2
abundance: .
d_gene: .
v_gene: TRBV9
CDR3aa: CASSGGIYGYTF
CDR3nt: TGTGCCAGCAGCGGAGGAATCTATGGCTACACCTTC

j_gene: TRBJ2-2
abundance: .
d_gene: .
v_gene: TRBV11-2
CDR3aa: CASSLNFLRAAEDGELFF
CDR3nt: TGTGCCAGCAGCTTAAACTTCCTTAGAGCAGCCGAGGATGGGGAGCTGTTTTTT

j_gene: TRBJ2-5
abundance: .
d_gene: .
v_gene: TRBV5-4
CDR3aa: CASSLQKETQYF
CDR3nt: TGTGCCAGCAGCTTGCAAAAAGAGACCCAGTACTTC

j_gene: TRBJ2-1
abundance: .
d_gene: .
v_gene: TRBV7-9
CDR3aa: CASSLPLAAKSYNEQFF
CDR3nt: TGTGCCAGCAGCTTACCTTTGGCAGCGAAATCCTACAATGAGCAGTTCTTC

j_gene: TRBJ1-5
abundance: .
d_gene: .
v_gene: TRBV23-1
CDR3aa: CASSQENAIPGQPQHF
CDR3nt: TGCGCCAGCAGTCAAGAAAACGCTATCCCAGGCCAGCCCCAGCATTTT

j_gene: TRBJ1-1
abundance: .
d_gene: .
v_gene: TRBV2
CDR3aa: CASSEIGRVSNTEAFF
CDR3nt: TGTGCCAGCAGTGAAATCGGAAGGGTTTCGAACACTGAAGCTTTCTTT

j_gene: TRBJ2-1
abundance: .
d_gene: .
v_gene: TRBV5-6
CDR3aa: CASSLPYNEQFF
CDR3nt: TGTGCCAGCAGCCTACCCTACAATGAGCAGTTCTTC

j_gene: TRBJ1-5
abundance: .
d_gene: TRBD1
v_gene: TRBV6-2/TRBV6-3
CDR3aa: CASSLTTGTGGRYSNQPQHF
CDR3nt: TGTGCCAGCAGTCTCACCACCGGGACAGGGGGCAGATATAGCAATCAGCCCCAGCATTTT

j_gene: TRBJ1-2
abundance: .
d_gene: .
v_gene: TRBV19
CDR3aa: CASSPPPGLRAGYTF
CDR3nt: TGTGCCAGTAGTCCTCCACCGGGATTAAGGGCTGGCTACACCTTC

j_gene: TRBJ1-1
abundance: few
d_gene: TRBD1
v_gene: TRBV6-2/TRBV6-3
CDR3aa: CASSAWGQGTTEAFF
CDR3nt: TGTGCCAGCAGTGCATGGGGACAGGGTACCACTGAAGCTTTCTTT

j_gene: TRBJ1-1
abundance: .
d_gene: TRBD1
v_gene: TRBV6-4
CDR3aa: CASKDRYYTEAFF
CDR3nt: TGTGCCAGCAAGGACAGGTATTACACTGAAGCTTTCTTT

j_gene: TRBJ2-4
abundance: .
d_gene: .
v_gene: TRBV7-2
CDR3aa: CASSLAGTSFLAKNIQYF
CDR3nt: TGTGCCAGCAGCTTAGCGGGGACATCTTTTTTAGCCAAAAACATTCAGTACTTC

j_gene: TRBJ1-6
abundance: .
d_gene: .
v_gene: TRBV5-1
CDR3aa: CASSLEYRPLHF
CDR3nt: TGCGCCAGCAGCTTGGAGTACAGACCCCTCCACTTT

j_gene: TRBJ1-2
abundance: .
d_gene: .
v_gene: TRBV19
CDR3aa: CASRETAGVWNYGYTF
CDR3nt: TGTGCCAGTAGAGAGACAGCGGGGGTTTGGAACTATGGCTACACCTTC

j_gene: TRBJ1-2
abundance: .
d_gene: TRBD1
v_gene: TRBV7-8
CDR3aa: CASRRTGGPQRDGYTF
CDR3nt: TGTGCCAGCAGACGCACAGGGGGACCCCAACGGGACGGCTACACCTTC

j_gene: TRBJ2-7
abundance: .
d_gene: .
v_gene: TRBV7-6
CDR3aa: CASSLGTGRGNEQYF
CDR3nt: TGTGCCAGCAGCTTAGGCACAGGGCGAGGGAACGAGCAGTACTTC

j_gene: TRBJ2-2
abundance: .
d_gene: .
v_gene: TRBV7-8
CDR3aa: CASSSLARVTGELFF
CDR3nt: TGTGCCAGCAGCTCCCTGGCCAGGGTCACCGGGGAGCTGTTTTTT

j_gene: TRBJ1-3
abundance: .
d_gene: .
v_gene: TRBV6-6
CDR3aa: CASSYVENTIYF
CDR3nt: TGTGCCAGCAGTTACGTTGAAAACACCATATATTTT

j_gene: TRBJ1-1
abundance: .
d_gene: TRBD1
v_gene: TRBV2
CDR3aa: CASSGTGGEAFF
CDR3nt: TGTGCCAGCAGTGGGACAGGGGGTGAAGCTTTCTTT

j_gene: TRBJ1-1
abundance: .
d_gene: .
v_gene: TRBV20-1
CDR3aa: CSAGGRGGTEAFF
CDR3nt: TGCAGTGCTGGTGGGAGGGGGGGAACTGAAGCTTTCTTT

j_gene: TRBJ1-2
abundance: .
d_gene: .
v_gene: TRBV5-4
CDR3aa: CASSQDRQYGYTF
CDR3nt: TGTGCCAGCAGCCAAGACAGGCAGTATGGCTACACCTTC

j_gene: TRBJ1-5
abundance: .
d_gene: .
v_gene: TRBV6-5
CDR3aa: CASSYRRNQPQHF
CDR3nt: TGTGCCAGCAGTTATAGAAGAAATCAGCCCCAGCATTTT

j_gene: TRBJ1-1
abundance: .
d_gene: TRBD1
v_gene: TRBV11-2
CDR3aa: CASTNRDRMVTEAFF
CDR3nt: TGTGCCAGCACCAACCGGGACAGGATGGTCACTGAAGCTTTCTTT

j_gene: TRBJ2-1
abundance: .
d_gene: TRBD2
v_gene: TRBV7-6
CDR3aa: CASSLLAGEQFF
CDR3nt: TGTGCCAGCAGCTTGTTAGCGGGGGAGCAGTTCTTC

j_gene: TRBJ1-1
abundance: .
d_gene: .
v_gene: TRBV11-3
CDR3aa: CASSPHGNTEAFF
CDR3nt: TGTGCCAGCAGCCCTCACGGTAACACTGAAGCTTTCTTT

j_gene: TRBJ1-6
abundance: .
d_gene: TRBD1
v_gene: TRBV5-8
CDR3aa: CASSFSTGRFSPLHF
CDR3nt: TGTGCCAGCAGCTTTTCGACAGGGCGGTTTTCACCCCTCCACTTT

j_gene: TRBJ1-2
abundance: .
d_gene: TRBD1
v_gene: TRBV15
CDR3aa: CATSRVPGQGTNYGYTF
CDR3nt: TGTGCCACCAGCAGAGTTCCGGGACAGGGGACTAACTATGGCTACACCTTC

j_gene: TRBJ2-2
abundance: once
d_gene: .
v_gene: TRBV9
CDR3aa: CASSRNTGELFF
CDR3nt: TGTGCCAGCAGTCGAAACACCGGGGAGCTGTTTTTT

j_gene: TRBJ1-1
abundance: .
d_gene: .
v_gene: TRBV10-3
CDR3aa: CAITQSPNTEAFF
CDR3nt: TGTGCCATCACCCAAAGCCCGAACACTGAAGCTTTCTTT

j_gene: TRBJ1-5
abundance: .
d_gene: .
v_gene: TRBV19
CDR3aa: CASSIGRAGEFRPQHF
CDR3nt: TGTGCCAGTAGTATAGGTAGGGCAGGGGAATTCAGGCCCCAGCATTTT

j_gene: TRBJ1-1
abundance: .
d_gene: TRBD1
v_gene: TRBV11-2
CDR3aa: CASSGQGIGTEAFF
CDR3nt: TGTGCCAGCAGCGGACAGGGAATTGGTACTGAAGCTTTCTTT

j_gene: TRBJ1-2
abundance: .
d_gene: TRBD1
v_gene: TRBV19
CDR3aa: CASSIKRDRGLYGYTF
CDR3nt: TGTGCCAGTAGTATTAAAAGGGACAGGGGGCTTTATGGCTACACCTTC

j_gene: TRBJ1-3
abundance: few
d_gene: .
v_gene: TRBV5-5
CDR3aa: CASSFDQGSSGNTIYF
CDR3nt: TGTGCCAGCAGCTTCGATCAGGGGAGCTCTGGAAACACCATATATTTT